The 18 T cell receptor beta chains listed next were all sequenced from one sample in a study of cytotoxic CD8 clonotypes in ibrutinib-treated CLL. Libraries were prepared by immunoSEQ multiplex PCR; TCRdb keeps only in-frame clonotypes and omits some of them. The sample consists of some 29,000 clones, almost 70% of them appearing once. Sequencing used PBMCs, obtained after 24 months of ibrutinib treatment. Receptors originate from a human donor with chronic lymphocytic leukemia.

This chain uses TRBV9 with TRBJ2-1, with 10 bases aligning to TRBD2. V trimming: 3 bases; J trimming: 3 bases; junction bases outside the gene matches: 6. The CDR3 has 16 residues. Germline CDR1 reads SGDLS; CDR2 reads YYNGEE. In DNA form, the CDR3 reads TGTGCCAGCAGCGCCGTTAGCGGGGGGAACTACAATGAGCAGTTCTTC. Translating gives CASSAVSGGNYNEQFF.

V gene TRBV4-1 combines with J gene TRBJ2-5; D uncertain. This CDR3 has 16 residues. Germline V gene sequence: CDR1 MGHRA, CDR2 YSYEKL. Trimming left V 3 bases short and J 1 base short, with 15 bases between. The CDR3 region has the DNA TGCGCCAGCAGCCACCCCTTAGGTGGGGTCCAAGAGACCCAGTACTTC. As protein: CASSHPLGGVQETQYF.

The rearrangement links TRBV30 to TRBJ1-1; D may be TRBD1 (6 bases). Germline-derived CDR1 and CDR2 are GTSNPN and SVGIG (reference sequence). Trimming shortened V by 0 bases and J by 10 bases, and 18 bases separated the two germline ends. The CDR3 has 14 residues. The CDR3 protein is CAWSVRGGDLGAFF. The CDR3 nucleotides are TGTGCCTGGAGTGTACGGGGGGGCGATCTCGGAGCTTTCTTT. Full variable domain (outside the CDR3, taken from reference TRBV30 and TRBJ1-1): SQTIHQWPATLVQPVGSPLSLECTVEGTSNPNLYWYRQAAGRGLQLLFYSVGIGQISSEVPQNLSASRPQDRQFILSSKKLLLSDSGFYLCAWSVRGGDLGAFFGQGTRLTVV.

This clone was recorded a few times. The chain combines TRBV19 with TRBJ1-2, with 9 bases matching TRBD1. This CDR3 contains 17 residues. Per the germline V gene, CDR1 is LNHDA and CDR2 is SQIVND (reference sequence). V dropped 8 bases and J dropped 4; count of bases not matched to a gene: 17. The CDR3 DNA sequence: TGTGCCAGTGGGTTCCCGGGACAGGGTCCTGGGGGCTATGGCTACACCTTC. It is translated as CASGFPGQGPGGYGYTF.

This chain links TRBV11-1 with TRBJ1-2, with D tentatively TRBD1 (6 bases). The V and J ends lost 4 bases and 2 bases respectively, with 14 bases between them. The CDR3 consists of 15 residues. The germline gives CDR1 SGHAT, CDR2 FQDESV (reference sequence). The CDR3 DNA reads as TGTGCCAGCAGCTCAGGACGGGGGGCCAACTATGGCTACACCTTC. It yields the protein CASSSGRGANYGYTF.

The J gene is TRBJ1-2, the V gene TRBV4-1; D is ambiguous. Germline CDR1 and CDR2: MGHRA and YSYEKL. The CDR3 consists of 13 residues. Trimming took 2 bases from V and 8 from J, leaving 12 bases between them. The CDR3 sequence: CASSQLTVEGYTF. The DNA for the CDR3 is TGCGCCAGCAGCCAACTAACGGTTGAGGGCTACACCTTC.

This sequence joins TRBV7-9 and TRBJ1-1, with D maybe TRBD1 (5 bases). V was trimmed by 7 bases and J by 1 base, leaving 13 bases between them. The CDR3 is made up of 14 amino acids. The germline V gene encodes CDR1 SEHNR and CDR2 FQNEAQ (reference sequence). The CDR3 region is CASTRDGGNTEAFF. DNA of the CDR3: TGTGCCAGCACCCGAGACGGGGGGAACACTGAAGCTTTCTTT.

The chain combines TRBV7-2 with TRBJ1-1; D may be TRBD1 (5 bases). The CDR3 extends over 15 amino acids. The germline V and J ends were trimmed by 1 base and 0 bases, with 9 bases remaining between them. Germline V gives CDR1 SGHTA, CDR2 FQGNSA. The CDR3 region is CASSLGGQMNTEAFF. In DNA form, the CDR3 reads TGTGCCAGCAGCTTAGGGGGCCAGATGAACACTGAAGCTTTCTTT.

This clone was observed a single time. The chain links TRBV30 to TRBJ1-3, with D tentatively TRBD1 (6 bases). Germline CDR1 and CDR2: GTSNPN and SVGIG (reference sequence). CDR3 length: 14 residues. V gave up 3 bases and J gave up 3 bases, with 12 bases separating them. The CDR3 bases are TGTGCCTGGAGCGATGACAGGCATGGAAACACCATATATTTT. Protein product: CAWSDDRHGNTIYF.

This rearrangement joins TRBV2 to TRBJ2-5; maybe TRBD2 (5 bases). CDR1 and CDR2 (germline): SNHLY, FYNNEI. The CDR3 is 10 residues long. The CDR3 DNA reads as TGTGCTAGCGACCAAGAGACCCAGTACTTC. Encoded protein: CASDQETQYF.

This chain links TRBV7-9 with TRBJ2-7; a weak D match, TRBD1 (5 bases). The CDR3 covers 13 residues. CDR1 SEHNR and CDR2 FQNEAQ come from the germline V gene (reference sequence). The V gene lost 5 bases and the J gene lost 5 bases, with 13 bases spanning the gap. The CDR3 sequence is CASSHQQADEQYF. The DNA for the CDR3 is TGTGCCAGCAGCCACCAACAGGCAGACGAGCAGTACTTC.

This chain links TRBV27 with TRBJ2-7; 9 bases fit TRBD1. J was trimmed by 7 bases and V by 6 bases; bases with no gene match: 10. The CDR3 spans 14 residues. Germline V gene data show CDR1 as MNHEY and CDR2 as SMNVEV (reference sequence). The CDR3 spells CASSLGQGRGEQYF. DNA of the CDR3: TGTGCCAGCAGCCTCGGACAGGGGAGGGGGGAGCAGTACTTC.

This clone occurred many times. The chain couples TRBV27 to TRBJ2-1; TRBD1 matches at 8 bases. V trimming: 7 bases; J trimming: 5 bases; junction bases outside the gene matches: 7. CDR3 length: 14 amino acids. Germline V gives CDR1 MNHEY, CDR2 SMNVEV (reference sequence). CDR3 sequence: CASNPGQENNEQFF. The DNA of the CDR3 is TGTGCCAGCAACCCGGGACAGGAAAACAATGAGCAGTTCTTC.

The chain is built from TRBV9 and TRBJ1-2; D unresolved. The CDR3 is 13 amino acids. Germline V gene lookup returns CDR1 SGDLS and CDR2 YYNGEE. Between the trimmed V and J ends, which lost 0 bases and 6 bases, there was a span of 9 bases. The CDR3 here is CASSVEELDGYTF. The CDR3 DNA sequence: TGTGCCAGCAGCGTAGAGGAGTTGGATGGCTACACCTTC.

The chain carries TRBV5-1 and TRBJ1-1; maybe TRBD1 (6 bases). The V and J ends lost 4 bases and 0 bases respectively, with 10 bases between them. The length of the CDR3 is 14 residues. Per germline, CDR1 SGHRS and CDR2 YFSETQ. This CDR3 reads CASSPRDMNTEAFF. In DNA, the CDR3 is TGCGCCAGCAGCCCTAGGGACATGAACACTGAAGCTTTCTTT.

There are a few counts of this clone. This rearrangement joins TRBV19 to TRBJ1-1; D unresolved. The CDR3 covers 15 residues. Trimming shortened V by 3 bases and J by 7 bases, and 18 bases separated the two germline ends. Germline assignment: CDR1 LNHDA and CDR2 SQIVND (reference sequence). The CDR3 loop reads CASSISGRRALEAFF. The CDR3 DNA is TGTGCCAGTAGTATCTCCGGACGGCGAGCCCTTGAAGCTTTCTTT.

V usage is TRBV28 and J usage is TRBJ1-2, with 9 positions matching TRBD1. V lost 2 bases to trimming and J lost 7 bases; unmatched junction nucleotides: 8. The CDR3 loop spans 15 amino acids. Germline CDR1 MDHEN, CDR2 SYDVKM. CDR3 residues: CASSLVGETGGGYTF. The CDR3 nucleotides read TGTGCCAGCAGTTTAGTAGGGGAGACAGGGGGTGGCTACACCTTC.

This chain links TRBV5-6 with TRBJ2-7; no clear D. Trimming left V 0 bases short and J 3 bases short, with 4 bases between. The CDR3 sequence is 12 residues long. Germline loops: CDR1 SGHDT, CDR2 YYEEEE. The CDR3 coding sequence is TGTGCCAGCAGCTTGGTAGGCTACGAGCAGTACTTC. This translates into CASSLVGYEQYF.